This T cell receptor beta chain was profiled in a study of regulatory T cells in long-lasting Graves disease. Trimming took off 9 bases at V and 2 bases at J, with 13 bases between the two ends. The CDR3 has 13 amino acids. Germline V gene sequence: CDR1 MDHEN, CDR2 SYDVKM. Documented time point: newly diagnosed GD, antithyroid drugs for less than 3 months. PBMC-extracted RNA yielded the TCR library. American Thyroid Association guidelines were used to diagnose Graves' disease. This clonotype was detected many times. Building of the TCR beta libraries involved iRepertoire HTBI primers and Arm-PCR of CDR3 regions. TCRdb independently ran MiXCR on the multiplex PCR reads; one entry per CDR3 protein. The top ten hold approximately 17% of the sample, which has under 450,000 distinct CDR3 sequences, 12% seen once. In addition, the sample was reused for a study of T cells in Graves' hyperthyroidism and ophthalmopathy. That paper notes: Uncontrolled infection, other autoimmune disease, pregnancy and lactation each barred patients from inclusion.

Here the sequenced sample was peripheral blood mononuclear cells (PBMCs), taken at new diagnosis, from a patient treated with antithyroid drugs. The genes are TRBV28 and TRBJ1-2, with a tentative D call TRBD1 (6 bases). This receptor was identified in a woman under 30 with Graves disease. The CDR3 spells CASRDIGNYGYTF. The DNA of the CDR3 is TGTGCCAGTAGGGACATCGGGAACTATGGCTACACCTTC.